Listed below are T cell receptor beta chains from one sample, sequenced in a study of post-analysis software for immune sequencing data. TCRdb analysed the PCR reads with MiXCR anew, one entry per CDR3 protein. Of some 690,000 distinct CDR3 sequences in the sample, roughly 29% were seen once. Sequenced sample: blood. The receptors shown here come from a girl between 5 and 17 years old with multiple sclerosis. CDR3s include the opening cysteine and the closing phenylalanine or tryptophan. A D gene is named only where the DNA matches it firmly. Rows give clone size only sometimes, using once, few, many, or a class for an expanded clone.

CDR3 DNA: TGTGCCAGCAGTGCGGGGGCGGTCAGGCAGTTCTTC
CDR3 protein: CASSAGAVRQFF
V gene: TRBV28
D gene: .
J gene: TRBJ2-1
CDR3 length: 12
clone size: .

CDR3 DNA: TGTGCCAGCAGCGGAATCGCCGGGACAGGGGAGGCCAACGTCCTGACTTTC
CDR3 protein: CASSGIAGTGEANVLTF
V gene: TRBV9
D gene: TRBD1
J gene: TRBJ2-6
CDR3 length: 17
clone size: few

CDR3 DNA: TGTGCCAGCAGGCTCGACGACCACTATGGCTACACCTTC
CDR3 protein: CASRLDDHYGYTF
V gene: TRBV12-3/TRBV12-4
D gene: .
J gene: TRBJ1-2
CDR3 length: 13
clone size: few

CDR3 DNA: TGTGCCAGCAGCTTGCAGGGGTTAACGACCCAGTACTTC
CDR3 protein: CASSLQGLTTQYF
V gene: TRBV5-5
D gene: .
J gene: TRBJ2-5
CDR3 length: 13
clone size: few

CDR3 DNA: TGTGCCATCAGCCCGGGCGGCAATCAGCCCCAGCATTTT
CDR3 protein: CAISPGGNQPQHF
V gene: TRBV10-3
D gene: .
J gene: TRBJ1-5
CDR3 length: 13
clone size: .

CDR3 DNA: TGTGCCAGCAGTAAACAGGGTCTGGAGAATTCACCCCTCCACTTT
CDR3 protein: CASSKQGLENSPLHF
V gene: TRBV27
D gene: .
J gene: TRBJ1-6
CDR3 length: 15
clone size: .

CDR3 DNA: TGTGCCAGCAGCCTCAACCCCAAATCACCCCTCCACTTT
CDR3 protein: CASSLNPKSPLHF
V gene: TRBV3-1
D gene: .
J gene: TRBJ1-6
CDR3 length: 13
clone size: .

CDR3 DNA: TGCGCCAGCAGCTTGGCGGGAGGACAGCTCAATGAGCAGTACTTC
CDR3 protein: CASSLAGGQLNEQYF
V gene: TRBV5-1
D gene: .
J gene: TRBJ2-5
CDR3 length: 15
clone size: .

CDR3 DNA: TGTGCCAGCACCCGACAGTCTCACACTGAAGCTTTCTTT
CDR3 protein: CASTRQSHTEAFF
V gene: TRBV12-3/TRBV12-4
D gene: .
J gene: TRBJ1-1
CDR3 length: 13
clone size: few

CDR3 DNA: TGCGCCAGCAGCCAAGATTCTACGCGGTTGCTGAACACTGAAGCTTTCTTT
CDR3 protein: CASSQDSTRLLNTEAFF
V gene: TRBV4-1
D gene: .
J gene: TRBJ1-1
CDR3 length: 17
clone size: .

CDR3 DNA: TGTGCCACCAGCAGCCCCCTAGCGGGAGGGAGGGATACGCAGTATTTT
CDR3 protein: CATSSPLAGGRDTQYF
V gene: TRBV15
D gene: TRBD2
J gene: TRBJ2-3
CDR3 length: 16
clone size: .

CDR3 DNA: TGTACCAGCAGCGTGGGGGCAGGGTACCAAGAGACCCAGTACTTC
CDR3 protein: CTSSVGAGYQETQYF
V gene: TRBV9
D gene: .
J gene: TRBJ2-5
CDR3 length: 15
clone size: .

CDR3 DNA: TGTGCCAGCAGCTTAGTAATTAATTGGGACAGGGGGTACGAGCAGTACTTC
CDR3 protein: CASSLVINWDRGYEQYF
V gene: TRBV7-9
D gene: TRBD1
J gene: TRBJ2-7
CDR3 length: 17
clone size: few

CDR3 DNA: TGCGCCAGCAGCTTGGACGCGGGAGATGGTGATACGCAGTATTTT
CDR3 protein: CASSLDAGDGDTQYF
V gene: TRBV5-1
D gene: TRBD2
J gene: TRBJ2-3
CDR3 length: 15
clone size: .

CDR3 DNA: TGTGCCACCTCAGGTAGCTACGAGCAGTACTTC
CDR3 protein: CATSGSYEQYF
V gene: TRBV10-3
D gene: .
J gene: TRBJ2-7
CDR3 length: 11
clone size: few

CDR3 DNA: TGTGCCAGCAGCACAAACAGGGCTCCTAATTCTGGGGCCAACGTCCTGACTTTC
CDR3 protein: CASSTNRAPNSGANVLTF
V gene: TRBV27
D gene: .
J gene: TRBJ2-6
CDR3 length: 18
clone size: few

CDR3 DNA: TGTGCCAGCAGTCCGCTGACAGGGTCCAGTTACACCGGGGAGCTGTTTTTT
CDR3 protein: CASSPLTGSSYTGELFF
V gene: TRBV27
D gene: TRBD1
J gene: TRBJ2-2
CDR3 length: 17
clone size: .

CDR3 DNA: TGTGCCAGCAGCTCCGAGACACCGAACACTGAAGCTTTCTTT
CDR3 protein: CASSSETPNTEAFF
V gene: TRBV11-1
D gene: .
J gene: TRBJ1-1
CDR3 length: 14
clone size: once

CDR3 DNA: TGCAGTGTTCGCTTGTCTAATGAGCAGTTCTTC
CDR3 protein: CSVRLSNEQFF
V gene: TRBV20-1
D gene: .
J gene: TRBJ2-1
CDR3 length: 11
clone size: .

CDR3 DNA: TGCAGTGCTATCCTCAAACTAGCGGCATCCTACAATGAGCAGTTCTTC
CDR3 protein: CSAILKLAASYNEQFF
V gene: TRBV20-1
D gene: TRBD2
J gene: TRBJ2-1
CDR3 length: 16
clone size: .

CDR3 DNA: TGTGCCACCAAAGTAGGACAGATCTCTTCCACAGATACGCAGTATTTT
CDR3 protein: CATKVGQISSTDTQYF
V gene: TRBV2
D gene: .
J gene: TRBJ2-3
CDR3 length: 16
clone size: .

CDR3 DNA: TGTGCCAGCAGTTATCGACTAGATTACAATGAGCAGTTCTTC
CDR3 protein: CASSYRLDYNEQFF
V gene: TRBV6-2/TRBV6-3
D gene: .
J gene: TRBJ2-1
CDR3 length: 14
clone size: few

CDR3 DNA: TGCAGTGCTAGAGATCCGAGCGGGAGGATATGGGGCGGTGAGCAGTTCTTC
CDR3 protein: CSARDPSGRIWGGEQFF
V gene: TRBV20-1
D gene: TRBD2
J gene: TRBJ2-1
CDR3 length: 17
clone size: few

CDR3 DNA: TGCAGTGCTACCCCAGGACACAATATGAACACTGAAGCTTTCTTT
CDR3 protein: CSATPGHNMNTEAFF
V gene: TRBV20-1
D gene: .
J gene: TRBJ1-1
CDR3 length: 15
clone size: .

CDR3 DNA: TGTGCCAGCACCTTTCGCCGGGCCCATGAGAATGAGCAGTTCTTC
CDR3 protein: CASTFRRAHENEQFF
V gene: TRBV13
D gene: .
J gene: TRBJ2-1
CDR3 length: 15
clone size: .

CDR3 DNA: TGTGCCAGCAGCGGATCCTACAATGAGCAGTTCTTC
CDR3 protein: CASSGSYNEQFF
V gene: TRBV2
D gene: .
J gene: TRBJ2-1
CDR3 length: 12
clone size: many

CDR3 DNA: TGCAGTGCTAGCTCTTTGGGACAGGCCGACGGTGAGCAGTTCTTC
CDR3 protein: CSASSLGQADGEQFF
V gene: TRBV20-1
D gene: TRBD1
J gene: TRBJ2-1
CDR3 length: 15
clone size: .

CDR3 DNA: TGCAGTGCTAGAGCTGGCTCTTTTTACGAGCAGTACTTC
CDR3 protein: CSARAGSFYEQYF
V gene: TRBV20-1
D gene: .
J gene: TRBJ2-7
CDR3 length: 13
clone size: .

CDR3 DNA: TGTGCCAGCACGATAGCGGGAACCATAACCTCCAATGAGCAGTTCTTC
CDR3 protein: CASTIAGTITSNEQFF
V gene: TRBV7-2
D gene: TRBD2
J gene: TRBJ2-1
CDR3 length: 16
clone size: many

CDR3 DNA: TGCAGCGTGGGGACAGGGATGGAGACCCAGTACTTC
CDR3 protein: CSVGTGMETQYF
V gene: TRBV29-1
D gene: TRBD1
J gene: TRBJ2-5
CDR3 length: 12
clone size: many

CDR3 DNA: TGTGCCAGCAGTCAAGGCGGGGGGATGAAGACCCAGTACTTC
CDR3 protein: CASSQGGGMKTQYF
V gene: TRBV3-1
D gene: TRBD2
J gene: TRBJ2-5
CDR3 length: 14
clone size: once

CDR3 DNA: TGTGCCAGCAGCTTAGTCGGTCCGCAGTATTTT
CDR3 protein: CASSLVGPQYF
V gene: TRBV7-2
D gene: .
J gene: TRBJ2-3
CDR3 length: 11
clone size: few

CDR3 DNA: TGCGCCAGCAGCCCCCTTGTGGGGGGCCCTAATTCACCCCTCCACTTT
CDR3 protein: CASSPLVGGPNSPLHF
V gene: TRBV4-1
D gene: .
J gene: TRBJ1-6
CDR3 length: 16
clone size: .

CDR3 DNA: TGCAGTGCTAGAGATCAAAGGGGGACTAGCGCCAATCGGAACACTGAAGCTTTCTTT
CDR3 protein: CSARDQRGTSANRNTEAFF
V gene: TRBV20-1
D gene: .
J gene: TRBJ1-1
CDR3 length: 19
clone size: once

CDR3 DNA: TGTGCCAGCAGCCAAGCGGGGGGGCTTATGACAGATACGCAGTATTTT
CDR3 protein: CASSQAGGLMTDTQYF
V gene: TRBV4-2
D gene: TRBD2
J gene: TRBJ2-3
CDR3 length: 16
clone size: .

CDR3 DNA: TGCAGTGCTAGAGATCTCACTAGCGGTTACAATGGGCAGTTCTTC
CDR3 protein: CSARDLTSGYNGQFF
V gene: TRBV20-1
D gene: TRBD2
J gene: TRBJ2-1
CDR3 length: 15
clone size: .

CDR3 DNA: TGCGCCAGCAGCTTGGCCGAGATTGGCGGCGGTGAAAAACTGTTTTTT
CDR3 protein: CASSLAEIGGGEKLFF
V gene: TRBV5-1
D gene: .
J gene: TRBJ1-4
CDR3 length: 16
clone size: .

CDR3 DNA: TGTGCCAGCAGTCTGACAGGGATGGGTTCACCCCTCCACTTT
CDR3 protein: CASSLTGMGSPLHF
V gene: TRBV4-2
D gene: TRBD1
J gene: TRBJ1-6
CDR3 length: 14
clone size: .

CDR3 DNA: TGTGCCAGCAGCCAAGATGGCGGCAGGACAACAACTAATGAAAAACTGTTTTTT
CDR3 protein: CASSQDGGRTTTNEKLFF
V gene: TRBV3-1
D gene: .
J gene: TRBJ1-4
CDR3 length: 18
clone size: few

CDR3 DNA: TGTGCCAGCAGACGTAGACAGATCCATGTTACTGAAGCTTTCTTT
CDR3 protein: CASRRRQIHVTEAFF
V gene: TRBV6-5
D gene: .
J gene: TRBJ1-1
CDR3 length: 15
clone size: .

CDR3 DNA: TGTGCCAGCAGCATAGCGGGGGCTATTTACGAGCAGTACTTC
CDR3 protein: CASSIAGAIYEQYF
V gene: TRBV2
D gene: TRBD2
J gene: TRBJ2-7
CDR3 length: 14
clone size: few

CDR3 DNA: TGTGCCACTATCTCCACGGGAGAAGGCGAGCAGTACTTC
CDR3 protein: CATISTGEGEQYF
V gene: TRBV2
D gene: .
J gene: TRBJ2-7
CDR3 length: 13
clone size: .

CDR3 DNA: TGCAGTGCTAGAGATATCTGGCGGGGGAGCTCCTACGAGCAGTACTTC
CDR3 protein: CSARDIWRGSSYEQYF
V gene: TRBV20-1
D gene: TRBD2
J gene: TRBJ2-7
CDR3 length: 16
clone size: .

CDR3 DNA: TGTGCCATCGATCGGGGGAATGAGCAGTTCTTC
CDR3 protein: CAIDRGNEQFF
V gene: TRBV10-3
D gene: .
J gene: TRBJ2-1
CDR3 length: 11
clone size: few

CDR3 DNA: TGTGCCAGCAGTTACTCGAGGACAGGGGATCAGCCCCAGCATTTT
CDR3 protein: CASSYSRTGDQPQHF
V gene: TRBV6-5
D gene: TRBD1
J gene: TRBJ1-5
CDR3 length: 15
clone size: few

CDR3 DNA: TGTGCCACCAGTGACCACACGGAGGAAGTCGCCTACAATGAGCAGTTCTTC
CDR3 protein: CATSDHTEEVAYNEQFF
V gene: TRBV24-1
D gene: .
J gene: TRBJ2-1
CDR3 length: 17
clone size: few

CDR3 DNA: TGTGCCAGCAGCCCGGTCCAGGGCTCACTTCACGATCAGCCCCAGCATTTT
CDR3 protein: CASSPVQGSLHDQPQHF
V gene: TRBV28
D gene: .
J gene: TRBJ1-5
CDR3 length: 17
clone size: .

CDR3 DNA: TGTGCCAGCAGCTTAGAACACGGGCTACTTAATGAAAAACTGTTTTTT
CDR3 protein: CASSLEHGLLNEKLFF
V gene: TRBV7-2
D gene: .
J gene: TRBJ1-4
CDR3 length: 16
clone size: .

CDR3 DNA: TGTGCCAGCAGCTTAAGGGCAGGGAGGGAGACCCAGTACTTC
CDR3 protein: CASSLRAGRETQYF
V gene: TRBV7-2
D gene: .
J gene: TRBJ2-5
CDR3 length: 14
clone size: many

CDR3 DNA: TGTGCCAGCAGCTCGGGACAAACTAATGAAAAACTGTTTTTT
CDR3 protein: CASSSGQTNEKLFF
V gene: TRBV7-9
D gene: .
J gene: TRBJ1-4
CDR3 length: 14
clone size: .

CDR3 DNA: TGTGCCAGCTCACCATCCCTCTCCGGGGAGACCCAGTACTTC
CDR3 protein: CASSPSLSGETQYF
V gene: TRBV18
D gene: .
J gene: TRBJ2-5
CDR3 length: 14
clone size: .

CDR3 DNA: TGCAGTGCTAGAGCCGACGGGACTAACCCCTACAATGAGCAGTTCTTC
CDR3 protein: CSARADGTNPYNEQFF
V gene: TRBV20-1
D gene: TRBD2
J gene: TRBJ2-1
CDR3 length: 16
clone size: few

CDR3 DNA: TGTGCCAGCAGCTTAGCGCACGGGAGCTACAATGAGCAGTTCTTC
CDR3 protein: CASSLAHGSYNEQFF
V gene: TRBV7-2
D gene: .
J gene: TRBJ2-1
CDR3 length: 15
clone size: .

CDR3 DNA: TGCGCCAGCAGCCAAGATGGGGGCAGGGGTCTTTCCTCCTACAATGAGCAGTTCTTC
CDR3 protein: CASSQDGGRGLSSYNEQFF
V gene: TRBV4-3
D gene: .
J gene: TRBJ2-1
CDR3 length: 19
clone size: .

CDR3 DNA: TGTGCCAGCAGCTTAGCCTCTAGCGGGGGCCAAGAGACCCAGTACTTC
CDR3 protein: CASSLASSGGQETQYF
V gene: TRBV7-2
D gene: TRBD2
J gene: TRBJ2-5
CDR3 length: 16
clone size: .